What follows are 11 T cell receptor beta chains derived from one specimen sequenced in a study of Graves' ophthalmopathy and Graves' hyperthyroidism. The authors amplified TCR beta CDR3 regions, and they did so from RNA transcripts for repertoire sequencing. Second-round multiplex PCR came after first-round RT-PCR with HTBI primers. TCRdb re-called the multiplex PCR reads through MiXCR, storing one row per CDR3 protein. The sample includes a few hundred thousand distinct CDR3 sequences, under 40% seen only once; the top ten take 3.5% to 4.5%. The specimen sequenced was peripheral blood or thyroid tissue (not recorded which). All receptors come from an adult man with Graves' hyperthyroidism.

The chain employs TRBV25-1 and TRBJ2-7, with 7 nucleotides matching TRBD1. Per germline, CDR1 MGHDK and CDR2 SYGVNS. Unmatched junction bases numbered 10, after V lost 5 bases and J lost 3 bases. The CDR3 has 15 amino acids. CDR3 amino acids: CASSSLTGARYEQYF. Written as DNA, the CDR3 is TGTGCCAGCAGTTCCCTCACAGGGGCCCGCTACGAGCAGTACTTC.

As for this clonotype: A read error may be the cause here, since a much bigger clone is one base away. The CDR3 coding sequence is TGTGTCAGCAGCCCTCGAGTGGGGGGGACAGCGTTCAACGAGCAGTACTTC. Its translation: CVSSPRVGGTAFNEQYF. V and J are TRBV9 and TRBJ2-7, with D perhaps TRBD1 or TRBD2 (7 bases each). Per the germline V gene, CDR1 is SGDLS and CDR2 is YYNGEE. The CDR3 is made up of 17 amino acids.

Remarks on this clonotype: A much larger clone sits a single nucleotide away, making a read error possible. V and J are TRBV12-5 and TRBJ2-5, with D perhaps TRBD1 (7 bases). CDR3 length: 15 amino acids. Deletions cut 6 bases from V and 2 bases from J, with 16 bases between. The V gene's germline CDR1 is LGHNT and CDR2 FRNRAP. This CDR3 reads CASGRGTARQETQYF. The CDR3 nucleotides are TGTGCTAGTGGCCGCGGGACAGCGCGACAAGAGACCCAGTACTTC.

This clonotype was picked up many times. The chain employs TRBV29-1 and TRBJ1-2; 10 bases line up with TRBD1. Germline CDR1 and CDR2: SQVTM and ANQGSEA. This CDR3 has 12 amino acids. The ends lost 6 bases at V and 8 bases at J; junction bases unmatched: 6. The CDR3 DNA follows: TGCAGCGTGGGGACAGGGGAACGGGGCTACACCTTC. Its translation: CSVGTGERGYTF.

The chain's CDR3 is CASSLDRIQETQHF. The CDR3 DNA sequence: TGTGCCAGCAGCTTAGACAGGATCCAAGAGACCCAGCATTTT. V and J are TRBV7-2 and TRBJ1-5, with a tentative D call TRBD1 (5 bases). This CDR3 is built from 14 residues. The V gene lost 1 base and the J gene lost 11 bases, with 15 bases spanning the gap. Germline CDR1 SGHTA, CDR2 FQGNSA.

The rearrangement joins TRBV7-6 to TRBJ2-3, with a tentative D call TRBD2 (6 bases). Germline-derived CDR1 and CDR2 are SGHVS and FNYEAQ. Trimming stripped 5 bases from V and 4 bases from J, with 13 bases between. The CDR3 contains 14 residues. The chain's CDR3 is CASSLGGRSDTQYF. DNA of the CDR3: TGTGCCAGCAGCCTCGGGGGAAGGTCAGATACGCAGTATTTT.

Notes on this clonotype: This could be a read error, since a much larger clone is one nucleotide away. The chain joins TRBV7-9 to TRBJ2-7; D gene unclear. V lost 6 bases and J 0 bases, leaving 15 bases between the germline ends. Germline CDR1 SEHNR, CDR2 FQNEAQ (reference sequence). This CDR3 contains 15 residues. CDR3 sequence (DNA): TGTGCCAGCAGTTACCGGACGGTAGGCTCCTACGAGCAGTACTTC. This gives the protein CASSYRTVGSYEQYF.

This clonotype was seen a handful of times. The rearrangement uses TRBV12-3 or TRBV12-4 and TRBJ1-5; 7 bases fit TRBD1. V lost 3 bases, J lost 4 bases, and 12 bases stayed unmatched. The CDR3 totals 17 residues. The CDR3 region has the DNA TGTGCCAGCAGTTTTTACCTGGGGGGGACAGCTAATCAGCCCCAGCATTTT. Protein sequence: CASSFYLGGTANQPQHF.

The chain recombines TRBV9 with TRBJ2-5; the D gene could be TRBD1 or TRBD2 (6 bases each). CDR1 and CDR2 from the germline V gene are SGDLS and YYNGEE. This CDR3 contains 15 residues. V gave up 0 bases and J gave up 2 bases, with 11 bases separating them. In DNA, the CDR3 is TGTGCCAGCAGCGTAGAGGGGGGAGGTCAAGAGACCCAGTACTTC. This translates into CASSVEGGGQETQYF.

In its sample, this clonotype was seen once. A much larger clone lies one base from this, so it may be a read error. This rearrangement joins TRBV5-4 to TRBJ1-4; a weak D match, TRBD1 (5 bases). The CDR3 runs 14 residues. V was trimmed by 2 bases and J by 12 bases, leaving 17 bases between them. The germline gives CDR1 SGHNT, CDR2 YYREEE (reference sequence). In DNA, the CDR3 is TGTGCCAGCAGCTTCGGGCCGCCAGGAGGGGAACTGTTTTTT. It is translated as CASSFGPPGGELFF.

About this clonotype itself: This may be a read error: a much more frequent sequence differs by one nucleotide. CDR3 sequence: CASSLVFLGRPYEQYF. The CDR3 bases are TGTGCCAGCAGCTTAGTCTTTTTAGGGCGGCCCTACGAGCAGTACTTC. The V call is TRBV7-2, the J call TRBJ2-7; no reliable D call. The germline V and J ends were trimmed by 1 base and 2 bases, with 15 bases remaining between them. Germline V gene lookup returns CDR1 SGHTA and CDR2 FQGNSA. This CDR3 has 16 residues.